This TCR beta chain was retrieved from a study of cytomegalovirus exposure and HLA in healthy donors. On this clone: Antigen unknown.

Study-level findings and limits: Per published accounts, TCR beta sequences correctly predicted the HLA-A and HLA-B alleles of most subjects. Prior analysis indicated that the majority of TCR beta V segments exhibited productivity approximately 87% or approximately 30% of the time.

Trimming cost V 4 bases and J 5 bases, with 5 bases left between them. The germline CDR1 and CDR2 sequences are SGHDN and FVKESK. The CDR3 length is 12 residues. This PCR relied on a set of 60 Vbeta primers and 13 Jbeta primers. The table came from immunoSEQ multiplex PCR; TCRdb's copy has only in-frame clones and leaves some out. The sample records about 120,000 clones, almost 85% being singletons. This sequence joins TRBV14 and TRBJ2-2; no clear D. The receptor's source is a woman aged 18-29 years in good health and CMV-seronegative. What was sequenced was PBMCs. The CDR3 loop reads CASSPGTGELFF. CDR3 bases: TGTGCCAGCAGCCCGGGTACCGGGGAGCTGTTTTTT.